This TCR beta chain was identified during a study of regulatory and conventional T cells in RAG deficiency. Study-wide results and limits: Omenn syndrome and CID/AS patients had about 110-fold fewer unique Treg TCR beta sequences, versus about 10-fold elsewhere. Sorted Omenn CD25-high CD127-low cells may not be bona fide Tregs.

Conventional CD4+ T cells were sorted from blood as CD25-low CD127-high cells. With 1 base removed from V and 4 bases from J, the gap between germline ends came to 15 bases. This CDR3 contains 15 residues. Germline V gene lookup returns CDR1 GTSNPN and CDR2 SVGIG (reference sequence). TCRdb's copy holds only in-frame clones and misses some; the assay was immunoSEQ multiplex PCR. This sample yields 25,000 to 35,000 clones, of which around 96% are seen a single time; about 0.36% belongs to the top ten. The table lists this clone with a count of one. Its specificity is unknown. The sample also formed part of further work on regulatory T cells. From that second work: The primer mix had 52 TRBV and 13 TRBJ primers.

The chain is built from TRBV30 and TRBJ2-3, with D maybe TRBD2 (7 bases). The TCR originated in a human donor in good health. Input material: CD25- CD4+ T cells sorted from blood. The CDR3 DNA reads TGTGCCTGGAGTGCGGGGGCGGGGGAGGCAGATACGCAGTATTTT. Its translation: CAWSAGAGEADTQYF.